This is a list of T cell receptor beta chains from one sample in a study of T cell responses to AZD1222 COVID-19 vaccine. Repertoires were generated with immunoSEQ multiplex PCR, while TCRdb's copy carries only in-frame clones and drops some. The sample contains fewer than 200,000 clones, roughly nine tenths of which appear only once. Here the sequenced sample was peripheral blood, taken on day 0 of AZD1222 vaccination. Receptors were obtained from an adult in good health. CDR3s include the opening cysteine and the closing phenylalanine or tryptophan. The order of the fields is clone size, J gene, V gene, D gene, CDR3 DNA, CDR3 protein. D genes are given only for firm matches. A row's size may be missing; if present it is once, few, many or a size class.

abundance: -
j_gene: TRBJ1-2
v_gene: TRBV28
d_gene: -
CDR3nt: TGTGCCAGCAGTACAGGAGGGAACTATGGCTACACCTTC
CDR3aa: CASSTGGNYGYTF

abundance: few
j_gene: TRBJ2-2
v_gene: TRBV4-1
d_gene: -
CDR3nt: TGCGCCAGCAGCCGGGTCAGGGGGGTGTCGGATCCCGGGGAGCTGTTTTTT
CDR3aa: CASSRVRGVSDPGELFF

abundance: -
j_gene: TRBJ1-2
v_gene: TRBV2
d_gene: TRBD1
CDR3nt: TGTGCCAGCAGTAACGACAGGGCAAGAGGCTACACCTTC
CDR3aa: CASSNDRARGYTF

abundance: -
j_gene: TRBJ2-3
v_gene: TRBV7-9
d_gene: TRBD2
CDR3nt: TGTGCCAGCCGACTAGCGGGGAACACAGATACGCAGTATTTT
CDR3aa: CASRLAGNTDTQYF

abundance: -
j_gene: TRBJ2-2
v_gene: TRBV10-3
d_gene: TRBD1
CDR3nt: TGTGCCATCAGAGGACAGGGGATTTACACCGGGGAGCTGTTTTTT
CDR3aa: CAIRGQGIYTGELFF

abundance: -
j_gene: TRBJ2-2
v_gene: TRBV5-5
d_gene: TRBD2
CDR3nt: TGTGCCAGCAGCTCCCCGGCAGGGGGACTAGCGGGAGGGACCGGGGAGCTGTTTTTT
CDR3aa: CASSSPAGGLAGGTGELFF

abundance: -
j_gene: TRBJ1-2
v_gene: TRBV4-1
d_gene: TRBD1
CDR3nt: TGCGCCAGCAGCCAAGGGACAGGGGATAACTATGGCTACACCTTC
CDR3aa: CASSQGTGDNYGYTF

abundance: -
j_gene: TRBJ1-1
v_gene: TRBV18
d_gene: -
CDR3nt: TGTGCCAGCTCACCAGGGGGGAACACTGAAGCTTTCTTT
CDR3aa: CASSPGGNTEAFF

abundance: -
j_gene: TRBJ1-5
v_gene: TRBV4-1
d_gene: -
CDR3nt: TGCGCCAGCAGCCAAGTCGTAGGGGGCAATCAGCCCCAGCATTTT
CDR3aa: CASSQVVGGNQPQHF

abundance: -
j_gene: TRBJ1-3
v_gene: TRBV7-6
d_gene: TRBD1
CDR3nt: TGTGCCAGCAGCACCCGACAGGGGTCTGGAAACACCATATATTTT
CDR3aa: CASSTRQGSGNTIYF

abundance: -
j_gene: TRBJ1-5
v_gene: TRBV6-6
d_gene: -
CDR3nt: TGTGCCAGCAGGTCCGAACAGGGATCGCGTCAGCCCCAGCATTTT
CDR3aa: CASRSEQGSRQPQHF

abundance: -
j_gene: TRBJ2-5
v_gene: TRBV2
d_gene: TRBD2
CDR3nt: TGTGCCAGCAGTGAAGATGCGGGGGGACAAGAGACCCAGTACTTC
CDR3aa: CASSEDAGGQETQYF

abundance: -
j_gene: TRBJ1-1
v_gene: TRBV28
d_gene: TRBD1
CDR3nt: TGTGCCAGCAGTCTATACAGGGGCCGCGCTGAAGCTTTCTTT
CDR3aa: CASSLYRGRAEAFF

abundance: -
j_gene: TRBJ2-7
v_gene: TRBV28
d_gene: TRBD1
CDR3nt: TGTGCCAGCAGTCCAGGGGGTAACGAGCAGTACTTC
CDR3aa: CASSPGGNEQYF

abundance: -
j_gene: TRBJ1-2
v_gene: TRBV6-5
d_gene: TRBD1
CDR3nt: TGTGCCAGCACCGAGGGGGCACGTGGCTACACCTTC
CDR3aa: CASTEGARGYTF

abundance: -
j_gene: TRBJ1-3
v_gene: TRBV11-2
d_gene: TRBD1
CDR3nt: TGTGCCAGCAGCAGCCGACAGGGAATATTCTTTTCTGGAAACACCATATATTTT
CDR3aa: CASSSRQGIFFSGNTIYF

abundance: -
j_gene: TRBJ1-2
v_gene: TRBV28
d_gene: -
CDR3nt: TGTGCCAGCAGTCCCCGCGGAGAACTCTATGGCTACACCTTC
CDR3aa: CASSPRGELYGYTF

abundance: once
j_gene: TRBJ2-1
v_gene: TRBV6-5
d_gene: -
CDR3nt: TGTGCCAGCAGTTACCCTGGGGGTTATGAGCAGTTCTTC
CDR3aa: CASSYPGGYEQFF

abundance: -
j_gene: TRBJ2-5
v_gene: TRBV5-6
d_gene: -
CDR3nt: TGTGCCGGCAGGGCGCACAACCAAGAGACCCAGTACTTC
CDR3aa: CAGRAHNQETQYF

abundance: few
j_gene: TRBJ2-1
v_gene: TRBV7-8
d_gene: TRBD1
CDR3nt: TGTGCCAGCAGCTTAACCGGGACAGGGACTGGGGATGAGCAGTTCTTC
CDR3aa: CASSLTGTGTGDEQFF

abundance: few
j_gene: TRBJ2-1
v_gene: TRBV30
d_gene: -
CDR3nt: TGTGCCTGGAGGGGGAAGGGAGACAATGAGCAGTTCTTC
CDR3aa: CAWRGKGDNEQFF

abundance: -
j_gene: TRBJ1-2
v_gene: TRBV9
d_gene: TRBD1
CDR3nt: TGTGCCAGCAGCGCCCGACAGGGAAACTATGGCTACACCTTC
CDR3aa: CASSARQGNYGYTF

abundance: -
j_gene: TRBJ1-2
v_gene: TRBV30
d_gene: -
CDR3nt: TGTGCCTGGAACTTGCGGACGGAGAATAACTATGGCTACACCTTC
CDR3aa: CAWNLRTENNYGYTF

abundance: once
j_gene: TRBJ1-6
v_gene: TRBV6-5
d_gene: -
CDR3nt: TGTGCCAGCAGTTCGGACGTTCTGTATAATTCACCCCTCCACTTT
CDR3aa: CASSSDVLYNSPLHF

abundance: -
j_gene: TRBJ2-1
v_gene: TRBV11-2
d_gene: -
CDR3nt: TGTGCCAGTAGTCAGGGGACCTACAATGAGCAGTTCTTC
CDR3aa: CASSQGTYNEQFF

abundance: -
j_gene: TRBJ1-1
v_gene: TRBV5-1
d_gene: -
CDR3nt: TGCGCCAGCAGCTCCGACCCGGGAAAGAACACTGAAGCTTTCTTT
CDR3aa: CASSSDPGKNTEAFF

abundance: -
j_gene: TRBJ1-1
v_gene: TRBV15
d_gene: -
CDR3nt: TGTGCCACCAGCAGAGAGACAGGGAACACTGAAGCTTTCTTT
CDR3aa: CATSRETGNTEAFF

abundance: -
j_gene: TRBJ2-1
v_gene: TRBV19
d_gene: TRBD2
CDR3nt: TGTGCCAGTAGTCACGCTACTAGCGGGAAGGGTAATGAGCAGTTCTTC
CDR3aa: CASSHATSGKGNEQFF

abundance: -
j_gene: TRBJ1-6
v_gene: TRBV13
d_gene: TRBD1
CDR3nt: TGTGCCAGCAGCGCCGGACAGGGGGCAGGATCACCCCTCCACTTT
CDR3aa: CASSAGQGAGSPLHF

abundance: -
j_gene: TRBJ2-7
v_gene: TRBV2
d_gene: -
CDR3nt: TGTGCCAGCAGTGTCCAGTCCTACGAGCAGTACTTC
CDR3aa: CASSVQSYEQYF

abundance: -
j_gene: TRBJ2-6
v_gene: TRBV18
d_gene: -
CDR3nt: TGTGCCAGCTCAGTGAACAGGGGGGCCAACGTCCTGACTTTC
CDR3aa: CASSVNRGANVLTF

abundance: -
j_gene: TRBJ1-1
v_gene: TRBV7-9
d_gene: -
CDR3nt: TGTGCCAGCAGCTTGGGGGCCATATCACGGACTGAAGCTTTCTTT
CDR3aa: CASSLGAISRTEAFF

abundance: once
j_gene: TRBJ2-7
v_gene: TRBV5-8
d_gene: -
CDR3nt: TGTGCCAGCAGCTTTATCAACGAGCAGTACTTC
CDR3aa: CASSFINEQYF

abundance: once
j_gene: TRBJ1-1
v_gene: TRBV7-9
d_gene: -
CDR3nt: TGTGCCAGCAGCTTGGCCGGGGGTCGGCTGAACACTGAAGCTTTCTTT
CDR3aa: CASSLAGGRLNTEAFF

abundance: -
j_gene: TRBJ1-1
v_gene: TRBV9
d_gene: -
CDR3nt: TGTGCCAGCAGCGCCCACGTGAACACTGAAGCTTTCTTT
CDR3aa: CASSAHVNTEAFF

abundance: -
j_gene: TRBJ1-5
v_gene: TRBV24-1
d_gene: -
CDR3nt: TGTGCCACCAGTGATTCTATGACGGGATTCAATCAGCCCCAGCATTTT
CDR3aa: CATSDSMTGFNQPQHF

abundance: -
j_gene: TRBJ2-3
v_gene: TRBV13
d_gene: -
CDR3nt: TGTGCCAGCAGCCCAGAATTTAGCGATACGCAGTATTTT
CDR3aa: CASSPEFSDTQYF

abundance: -
j_gene: TRBJ1-1
v_gene: TRBV19
d_gene: TRBD1
CDR3nt: TGTGCCAGTAGTATATCAGGGGGAGTCGGTGAAGCTTTCTTT
CDR3aa: CASSISGGVGEAFF

abundance: -
j_gene: TRBJ1-4
v_gene: TRBV28
d_gene: -
CDR3nt: TGTGCCAGCAGTCCCGCCAGTGAAAAACTGTTTTTT
CDR3aa: CASSPASEKLFF

abundance: -
j_gene: TRBJ2-2
v_gene: TRBV3-1/TRBV3-2
d_gene: -
CDR3nt: TGTGCCAGCAGCCTCAGATCGGGTTCAGGGGAGCTGTTTTTT
CDR3aa: CASSLRSGSGELFF

abundance: -
j_gene: TRBJ1-2
v_gene: TRBV6-5
d_gene: -
CDR3nt: TGTGCCAGCAGTTCTGAGGGGGACAAATATGGCTACACCTTC
CDR3aa: CASSSEGDKYGYTF